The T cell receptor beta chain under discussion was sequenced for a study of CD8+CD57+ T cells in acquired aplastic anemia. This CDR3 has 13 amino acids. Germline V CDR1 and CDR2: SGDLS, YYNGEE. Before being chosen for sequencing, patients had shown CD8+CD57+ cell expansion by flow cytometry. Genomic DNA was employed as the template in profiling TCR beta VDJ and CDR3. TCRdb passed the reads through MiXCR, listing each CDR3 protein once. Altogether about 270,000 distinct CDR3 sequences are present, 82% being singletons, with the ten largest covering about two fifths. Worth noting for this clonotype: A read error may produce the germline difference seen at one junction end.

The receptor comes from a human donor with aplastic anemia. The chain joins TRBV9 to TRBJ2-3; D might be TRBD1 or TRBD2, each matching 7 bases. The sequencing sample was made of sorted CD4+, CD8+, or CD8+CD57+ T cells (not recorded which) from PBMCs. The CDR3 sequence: CAGREGDRDTQNF. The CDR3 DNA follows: TGTGCCGGCAGGGAGGGGGACAGAGATACGCAAAATTTT.